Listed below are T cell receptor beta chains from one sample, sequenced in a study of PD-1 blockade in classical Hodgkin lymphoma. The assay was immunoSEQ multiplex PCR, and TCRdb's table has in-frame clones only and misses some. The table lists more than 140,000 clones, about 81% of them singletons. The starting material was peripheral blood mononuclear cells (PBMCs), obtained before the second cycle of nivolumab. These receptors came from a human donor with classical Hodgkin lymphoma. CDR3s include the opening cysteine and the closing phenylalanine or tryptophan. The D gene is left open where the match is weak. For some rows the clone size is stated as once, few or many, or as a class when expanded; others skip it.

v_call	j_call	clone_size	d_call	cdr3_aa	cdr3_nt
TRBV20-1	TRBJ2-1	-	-	CSARDLNEQFF	TGCAGTGCTAGAGATCTCAATGAGCAGTTCTTC
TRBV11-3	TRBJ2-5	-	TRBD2	CASSLGTSGQETQYF	TGTGCCAGCAGCCTGGGGACTAGCGGCCAAGAGACCCAGTACTTC
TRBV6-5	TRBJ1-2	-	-	CASSYTGNYGYTF	TGTGCCAGCAGTTACACCGGGAACTATGGCTACACCTTC
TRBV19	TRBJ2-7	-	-	CASKAGTDPEQYF	TGTGCCAGTAAGGCAGGGACCGACCCCGAGCAGTACTTC
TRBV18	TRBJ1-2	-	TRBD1	CASSPPGQGANGYTF	TGTGCCAGCTCACCCCCGGGACAGGGGGCTAATGGCTACACCTTC
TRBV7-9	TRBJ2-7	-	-	CASSLGQGVAGPIREQYF	TGTGCCAGCAGCTTAGGTCAAGGAGTTGCAGGGCCAATTCGCGAGCAGTACTTC
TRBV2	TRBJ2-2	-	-	CASRAGRGAGELFF	TGTGCCAGCAGGGCGGGACGAGGCGCCGGGGAGCTGTTTTTT
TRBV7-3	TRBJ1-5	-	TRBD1	CASSLRDRGNQPQHF	TGTGCCAGCAGCTTACGGGACAGGGGAAATCAGCCCCAGCATTTT
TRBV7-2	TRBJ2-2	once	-	CASSTGWGSKELFF	TGTGCCAGCAGCACGGGCTGGGGGTCCAAGGAGCTGTTTTTT
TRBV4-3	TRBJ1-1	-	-	CASSQDRGLMNTEAFF	TGCGCCAGCAGCCAAGACAGGGGACTCATGAACACTGAAGCTTTCTTT
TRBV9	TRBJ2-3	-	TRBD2	CASSPSGGARDTQYF	TGTGCCAGCAGCCCAAGCGGGGGGGCAAGGGATACGCAGTATTTT
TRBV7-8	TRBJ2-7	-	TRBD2	CASSGGGVTYEQYF	TGTGCCAGCAGCGGCGGGGGGGTTACCTACGAGCAGTACTTC
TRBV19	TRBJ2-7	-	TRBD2	CASSYRTSGYEQYF	TGTGCCAGTAGCTATAGGACTAGCGGGTACGAGCAGTACTTC
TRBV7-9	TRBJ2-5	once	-	CASSLEGWSHETQYF	TGTGCCAGCAGCTTAGAGGGTTGGAGCCATGAGACCCAGTACTTC
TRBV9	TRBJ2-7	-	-	CASSPGQTSYEQYF	TGTGCCAGCAGCCCCGGACAGACTTCCTACGAGCAGTACTTC
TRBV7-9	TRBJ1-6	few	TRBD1	CASSRDRANSPLHF	TGTGCCAGCAGCCGCGACAGGGCAAATTCACCCCTCCACTTT
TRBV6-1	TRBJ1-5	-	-	CASRTGSNQPQHF	TGTGCCAGCAGAACAGGGAGCAATCAGCCCCAGCATTTT
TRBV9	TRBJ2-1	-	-	CASSVVPGDYNEQFF	TGTGCCAGCAGCGTAGTTCCCGGGGACTACAATGAGCAGTTCTTC
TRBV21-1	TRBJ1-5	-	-	CASSKASDRGSYSNQPQHF	TGTGCCAGCAGCAAAGCCTCGGACAGGGGGTCGTATAGCAATCAGCCCCAGCATTTT
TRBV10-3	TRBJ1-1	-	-	CAISGGGTEAFF	TGTGCCATCAGTGGGGGGGGCACTGAAGCTTTCTTT
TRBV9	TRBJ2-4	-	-	CASSVLRDSLIQYF	TGTGCCAGCAGCGTCCTTCGGGACTCATTAATTCAGTACTTC
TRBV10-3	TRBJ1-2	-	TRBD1	CAIRQGDYGYTF	TGTGCCATCAGACAGGGGGACTATGGCTACACCTTC
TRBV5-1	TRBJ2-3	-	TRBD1	CASRGQGADTQYF	TGCGCCAGCAGGGGACAGGGGGCAGATACGCAGTATTTT